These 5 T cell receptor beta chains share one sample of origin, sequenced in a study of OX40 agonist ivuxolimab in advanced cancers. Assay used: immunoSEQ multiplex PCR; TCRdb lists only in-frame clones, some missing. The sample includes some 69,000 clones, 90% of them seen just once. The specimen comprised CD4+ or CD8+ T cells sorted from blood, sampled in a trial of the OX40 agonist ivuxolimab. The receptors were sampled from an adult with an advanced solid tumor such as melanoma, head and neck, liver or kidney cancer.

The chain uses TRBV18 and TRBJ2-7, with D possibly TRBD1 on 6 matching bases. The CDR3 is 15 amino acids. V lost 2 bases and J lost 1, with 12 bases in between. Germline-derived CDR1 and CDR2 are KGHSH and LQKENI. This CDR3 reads CASSPNRDTSYEQYF. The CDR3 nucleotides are TGTGCCAGCTCACCAAACCGGGACACATCCTACGAGCAGTACTTC.

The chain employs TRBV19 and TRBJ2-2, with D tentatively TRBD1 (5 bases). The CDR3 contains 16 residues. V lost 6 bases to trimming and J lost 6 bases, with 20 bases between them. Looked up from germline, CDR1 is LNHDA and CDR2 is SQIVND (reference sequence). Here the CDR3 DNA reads TGTGCCAGTAGGTGGGGTTGGGGCAGGGCCCCCGGGGAGCTGTTTTTT. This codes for CASRWGWGRAPGELFF.

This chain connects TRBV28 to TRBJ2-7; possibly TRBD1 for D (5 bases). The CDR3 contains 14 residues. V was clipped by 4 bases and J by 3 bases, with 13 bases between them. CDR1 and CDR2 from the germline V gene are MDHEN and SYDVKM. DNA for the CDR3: TGTGCCAGCAGTTCTCCAGGGCGAGGCTACGAGCAGTACTTC. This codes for CASSSPGRGYEQYF.

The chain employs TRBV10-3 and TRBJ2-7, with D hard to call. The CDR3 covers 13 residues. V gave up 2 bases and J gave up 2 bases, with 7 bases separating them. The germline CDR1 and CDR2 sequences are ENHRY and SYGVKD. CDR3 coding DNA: TGTGCCATCAGTGAGAGGCTGCCCTACGAGCAGTACTTC. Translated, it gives CAISERLPYEQYF.

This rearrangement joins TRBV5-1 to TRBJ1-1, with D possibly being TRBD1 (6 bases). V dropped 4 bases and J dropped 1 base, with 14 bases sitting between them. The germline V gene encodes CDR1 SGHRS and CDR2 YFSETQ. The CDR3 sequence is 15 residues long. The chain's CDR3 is CASSNKTQGNTEAFF. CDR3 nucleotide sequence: TGCGCCAGCAGCAACAAGACACAGGGGAACACTGAAGCTTTCTTT.